This TCR beta chain is drawn from a study of T cell responses to AZD1222 COVID-19 vaccine. In the study overall: The study pooled second doses at about 4 or about 12 weeks.

Study findings and constraints: Regions 160-218 and 743-854 held dominance among vaccine-associated CD4 TCRs, which spanned spike.

As regards this clone: The antigen is unknown.

V trimming: 6 bases; J trimming: 6 bases; junction bases outside the gene matches: 9. This CDR3 has 14 amino acids. Germline-derived CDR1 and CDR2 are SGHNT and YYREEE (reference sequence). Generated by immunoSEQ multiplex PCR, the TCRdb table keeps only in-frame clones and is missing some. The repertoire holds about 110,000 clones, nearly 90% seen once, with roughly 15% in the top ten. The J gene is TRBJ1-1, the V gene TRBV5-4; TRBD1 matches 9 bases. The sequence came from an adult in good health. The source was peripheral blood, collected on day 0 of AZD1222 vaccination. The DNA for the CDR3 is TGTGCCAGCACCATACAGGGGGCGAGGCCTGAAGCTTTCTTT. Protein sequence: CASTIQGARPEAFF.